The rows below give T cell receptor beta chains drawn from one sample of a study of PD-L1 blockade in urothelial cancer. Produced via immunoSEQ multiplex PCR; TCRdb's table is partial and in-frame only. This sample has about 79,000 clones; roughly 86% occur once, and the top ten carry about 16%. Sequenced material: PBMCs, taken around atezolizumab (anti-PD-L1) treatment. These receptors were obtained from a man in his 60s with urothelial cancer. Both conserved end residues are part of each CDR3. The D gene is left open where the match is weak. Clone size, where shown, is once, few, many, or a class for clones that have expanded.

TRBV11-3	TRBJ1-2	-	-	CASNKGVGDGYTF	TGTGCCAGCAACAAGGGGGTCGGGGATGGCTACACCTTC
TRBV18	TRBJ2-1	-	-	CASSPGRQENNEQFF	TGTGCCAGCTCACCAGGCCGCCAGGAAAACAATGAGCAGTTCTTC
TRBV29-1	TRBJ2-2	once	-	CSALGQGGSGELFF	TGCAGCGCCCTAGGACAGGGAGGGTCCGGGGAGCTGTTTTTT
TRBV7-6	TRBJ1-3	few	-	CASSSRESGNTIYF	TGTGCCAGTAGCAGCAGGGAATCTGGAAACACCATATATTTT
TRBV19	TRBJ2-2	-	TRBD1	CASWTGRGTGELFF	TGTGCCAGCTGGACAGGAAGGGGCACCGGGGAGCTGTTTTTT
TRBV11-2	TRBJ2-6	-	-	CASSLVSGTGANVLTF	TGTGCCAGCAGCTTAGTATCCGGGACTGGGGCCAACGTCCTGACTTTC
TRBV15	TRBJ1-6	-	-	CATSRDGGPYNSPLHF	TGTGCCACCAGCAGAGATGGGGGCCCCTATAATTCACCCCTCCACTTT
TRBV7-9	TRBJ2-1	-	-	CASSRAVYNEQFF	TGTGCCAGCAGCAGAGCGGTCTACAATGAGCAGTTCTTC
TRBV6-1	TRBJ1-1	once	TRBD1	CASSEVRGRKNTEAFF	TGTGCCAGCAGTGAAGTCAGGGGGCGAAAGAACACTGAAGCTTTCTTT
TRBV7-2	TRBJ1-1	few	-	CASSFTGMNTEAFF	TGTGCCAGCAGCTTTACAGGCATGAACACTGAAGCTTTCTTT
TRBV6-5	TRBJ1-2	few	-	CASSMDSRSTYGYTF	TGTGCCAGCAGTATGGACAGCCGGAGTACCTATGGCTACACCTTC
TRBV5-8	TRBJ1-5	-	-	CASSLGQYNQPQHF	TGTGCCAGCAGCTTGGGACAGTACAATCAGCCCCAGCATTTT
TRBV5-1	TRBJ2-5	-	TRBD1	CASSKATGAETQYF	TGCGCCAGCAGCAAAGCGACAGGGGCCGAGACCCAGTACTTC
TRBV25-1	TRBJ2-7	-	-	CASSPVGSSYEQYF	TGTGCCAGCAGTCCAGTGGGCAGCTCCTACGAGCAGTACTTC
TRBV5-1	TRBJ1-1	-	-	CASSLTMGAGTEAFF	TGCGCCAGCAGCCTCACGATGGGGGCAGGGACTGAAGCTTTCTTT
TRBV5-8	TRBJ1-3	-	-	CASSLYSGNTIYF	TGTGCCAGCAGTCTCTATTCTGGAAACACCATATATTTT
TRBV5-1	TRBJ1-6	once	-	CASRQGNSNSPLHF	TGCGCCAGCAGACAGGGCAATTCAAATTCACCCCTCCACTTT
TRBV30	TRBJ1-5	-	-	CAWSAVSGVAQPQHF	TGTGCCTGGAGCGCCGTGTCGGGGGTGGCTCAGCCCCAGCATTTT
TRBV19	TRBJ1-1	-	TRBD1	CASILSQGVDTEAFF	TGTGCCAGTATCCTCTCACAGGGGGTCGACACTGAAGCTTTCTTT
TRBV4-3	TRBJ2-3	-	-	CASSRGGLLDTQYF	TGCGCCAGCAGCCGGGGGGGCCTGTTAGATACGCAGTATTTT
TRBV5-4	TRBJ2-5	once	TRBD2	CASSLGASGGGQETQYF	TGTGCCAGCAGCTTGGGGGCTAGCGGGGGTGGACAAGAGACCCAGTACTTC
TRBV9	TRBJ1-1	-	-	CASSVMTENTEAFF	TGTGCCAGCAGCGTTATGACAGAGAACACTGAAGCTTTCTTT
TRBV9	TRBJ1-1	-	-	CASSGVTGMNTEAFF	TGTGCCAGCAGCGGGGTGACTGGAATGAACACTGAAGCTTTCTTT
TRBV2	TRBJ1-1	-	-	CASSDPGKRNTEAFF	TGTGCCAGCAGTGACCCAGGGAAACGGAACACTGAAGCTTTCTTT
TRBV30	TRBJ2-5	-	-	CAWSSGTGQQTQYF	TGTGCCTGGAGTAGCGGGACAGGTCAGCAGACCCAGTACTTC
TRBV12-5	TRBJ2-3	-	-	CASGLSPLTDTQYF	TGTGCTAGTGGTTTGTCTCCCCTCACAGATACGCAGTATTTT
TRBV7-2	TRBJ2-3	-	-	CASSRNSVPDTQYF	TGTGCCAGCAGCCGAAACTCGGTTCCAGATACGCAGTATTTT
TRBV7-9	TRBJ2-5	-	-	CASSDYRGNRETQYF	TGTGCCAGCAGCGACTACCGGGGAAACAGAGAGACCCAGTACTTC
TRBV12-5	TRBJ2-1	-	TRBD2	CASGLVLTGMGLAGDYNEQFF	TGTGCTAGTGGTTTGGTACTTACAGGGATGGGACTAGCGGGGGACTACAATGAGCAGTTCTTC
TRBV6-4	TRBJ2-7	-	-	CASISPSGYEQYF	TGTGCCAGCATCAGCCCGTCAGGCTACGAGCAGTACTTC
TRBV4-3	TRBJ1-4	-	TRBD1	CASSQLDRGLGEKLFF	TGCGCCAGCAGCCAACTGGACAGGGGGCTGGGGGAAAAACTGTTTTTT
TRBV5-1	TRBJ2-5	once	TRBD1	CASSLIPGQGAGETQYF	TGCGCCAGCAGCTTGATTCCGGGACAGGGGGCCGGAGAGACCCAGTACTTC
TRBV7-9	TRBJ1-1	-	-	CASSSEGGKGTEAFF	TGTGCCAGCAGTTCGGAAGGAGGCAAAGGCACTGAAGCTTTCTTT
TRBV4-1	TRBJ1-2	once	-	CASSLSGTPADYGYTF	TGCGCCAGCAGCCTCTCCGGTACACCTGCGGACTATGGCTACACCTTC
TRBV11-1	TRBJ1-4	-	-	CASSLYATNEKLFF	TGTGCCAGCAGCTTGTATGCAACTAATGAAAAACTGTTTTTT
TRBV30	TRBJ2-1	once	TRBD2	CAWSINLGPRGGNEQFF	TGTGCCTGGAGCATCAACCTTGGGCCGCGGGGAGGGAATGAGCAGTTCTTC
TRBV4-3	TRBJ2-1	few	-	CASSTQLGRNEQFF	TGCGCCAGCAGCACTCAGCTGGGGCGGAATGAGCAGTTCTTC
TRBV14	TRBJ2-1	-	TRBD1	CASSPTDRVYNEQFF	TGTGCCAGCAGCCCCACTGACAGGGTTTACAATGAGCAGTTCTTC
TRBV11-3	TRBJ2-3	-	-	CASSLGALLTDTQYF	TGTGCCAGCAGCTTAGGAGCTCTACTCACAGATACGCAGTATTTT
TRBV14	TRBJ1-2	-	-	CASSQTTGRVAGYTF	TGTGCCAGCAGCCAAACAACAGGGAGGGTGGCTGGCTACACCTTC
TRBV5-1	TRBJ1-4	-	TRBD1	CASSQGQGQNEKLFF	TGCGCCAGCAGCCAAGGACAGGGCCAGAATGAAAAACTGTTTTTT
TRBV5-1	TRBJ2-7	-	TRBD1	CASSYNPGQGGEQYF	TGCGCCAGCAGCTACAACCCGGGACAGGGGGGCGAGCAGTACTTC
TRBV7-6	TRBJ2-5	-	TRBD2	CATNTGLEGETQYF	TGTGCCACGAATACGGGACTAGAGGGTGAGACCCAGTACTTC
TRBV7-2	TRBJ1-2	once	TRBD1	CASSLAGQEGTF	TGTGCCAGCAGCTTAGCGGGACAGGAGGGCACCTTC
TRBV11-2	TRBJ1-6	-	-	CASSLVGRGNSPLHF	TGTGCCAGCAGCTTAGTTGGCAGGGGTAATTCACCCCTCCACTTT
TRBV5-4	TRBJ2-5	-	-	CASSFEGVQGQETQYF	TGTGCCAGCAGCTTTGAAGGGGTACAGGGCCAAGAGACCCAGTACTTC
TRBV18	TRBJ2-7	-	-	CASSPRVRDEQYF	TGTGCCAGCTCACCACGGGTCAGGGACGAGCAGTACTTC
TRBV27	TRBJ2-3	-	-	CASSRLTDTQYF	TGTGCCAGCAGTAGACTTACAGATACGCAGTATTTT
TRBV5-1	TRBJ2-7	-	TRBD1	CASSRDRGQIYEQYF	TGCGCCAGCAGCAGGGACAGGGGCCAGATCTACGAGCAGTACTTC
TRBV4-1	TRBJ2-4	-	-	CASSPLGVGAKNIQYF	TGCGCCAGCAGCCCGCTAGGGGTAGGGGCCAAAAACATTCAGTACTTC
TRBV7-7	TRBJ2-5	-	-	CASSYGTGLQETQYF	TGTGCTAGCAGCTACGGGACTGGCCTGCAAGAGACCCAGTACTTC
TRBV7-2	TRBJ1-5	-	-	CASSRQESQPQHF	TGTGCCAGCAGCAGGCAGGAAAGTCAGCCCCAGCATTTT
TRBV28	TRBJ2-5	-	-	CASSGSRLGGETQYF	TGTGCCAGCAGTGGGTCGAGACTGGGTGGAGAGACCCAGTACTTC
TRBV29-1	TRBJ2-5	-	TRBD2	CSVSGGAGETQYF	TGCAGCGTTAGCGGGGGGGCAGGTGAGACCCAGTACTTC
TRBV7-6	TRBJ2-1	-	-	CASSRDFYNEQFF	TGTGCCAGCAGCCGGGACTTCTACAATGAGCAGTTCTTC
TRBV5-1	TRBJ2-3	-	-	CASSVGSRRGTDTQYF	TGCGCCAGCAGTGTCGGTAGTCGGAGGGGCACAGATACGCAGTATTTT
TRBV11-2	TRBJ2-1	-	-	CASSLGSSVEQFF	TGTGCCAGCAGCTTAGGATCTAGCGTTGAGCAGTTCTTC